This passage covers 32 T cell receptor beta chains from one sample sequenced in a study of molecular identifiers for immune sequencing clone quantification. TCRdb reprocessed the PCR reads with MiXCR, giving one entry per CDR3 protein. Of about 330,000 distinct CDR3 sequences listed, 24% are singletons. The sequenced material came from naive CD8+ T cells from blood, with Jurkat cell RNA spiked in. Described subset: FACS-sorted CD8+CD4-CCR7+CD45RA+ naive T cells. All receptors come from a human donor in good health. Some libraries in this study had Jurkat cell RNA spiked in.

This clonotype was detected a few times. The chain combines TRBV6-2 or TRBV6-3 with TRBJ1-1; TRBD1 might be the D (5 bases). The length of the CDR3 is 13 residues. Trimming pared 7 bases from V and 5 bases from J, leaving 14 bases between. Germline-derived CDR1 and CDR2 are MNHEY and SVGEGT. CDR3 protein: CASTPGGYTEAFF. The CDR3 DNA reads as TGTGCCAGCACCCCTGGGGGATATACTGAAGCTTTCTTT.

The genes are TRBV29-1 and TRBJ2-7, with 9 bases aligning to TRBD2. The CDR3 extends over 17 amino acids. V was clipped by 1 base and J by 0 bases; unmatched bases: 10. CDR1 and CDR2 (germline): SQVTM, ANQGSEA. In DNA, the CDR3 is TGCAGCGTTGAAGGGCTAGCGGGAACGAGGAGCTCCTACGAGCAGTACTTC. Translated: CSVEGLAGTRSSYEQYF.

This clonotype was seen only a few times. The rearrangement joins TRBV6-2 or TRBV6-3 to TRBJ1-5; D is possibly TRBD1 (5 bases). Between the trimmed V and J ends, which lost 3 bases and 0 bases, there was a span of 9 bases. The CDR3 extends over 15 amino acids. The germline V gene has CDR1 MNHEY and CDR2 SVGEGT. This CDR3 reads CASSYRGYSNQPQHF. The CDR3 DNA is TGTGCCAGCAGTTATCGGGGGTATAGCAATCAGCCCCAGCATTTT.

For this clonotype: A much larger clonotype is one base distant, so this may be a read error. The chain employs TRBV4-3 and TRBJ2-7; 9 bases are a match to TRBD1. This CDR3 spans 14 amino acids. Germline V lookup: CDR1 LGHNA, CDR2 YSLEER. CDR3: CASSQTGQGYEEYF. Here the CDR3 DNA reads TGCGCCAGCAGCCAAACGGGACAGGGCTACGAGGAGTACTTC.

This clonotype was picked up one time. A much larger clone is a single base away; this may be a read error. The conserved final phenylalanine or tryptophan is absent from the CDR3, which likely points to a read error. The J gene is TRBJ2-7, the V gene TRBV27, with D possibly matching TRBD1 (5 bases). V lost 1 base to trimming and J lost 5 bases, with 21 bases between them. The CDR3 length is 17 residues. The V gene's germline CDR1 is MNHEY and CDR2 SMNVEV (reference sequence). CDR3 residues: CASSLLQVQHVGDEQYS. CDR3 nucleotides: TGTGCCAGCAGTTTATTACAGGTCCAGCATGTAGGGGACGAGCAGTACTCC.

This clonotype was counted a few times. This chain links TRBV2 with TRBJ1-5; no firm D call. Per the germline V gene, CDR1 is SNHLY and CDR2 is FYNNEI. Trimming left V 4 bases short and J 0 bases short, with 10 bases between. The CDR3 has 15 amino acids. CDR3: CASSVSEYSNQPQHF. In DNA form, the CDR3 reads TGTGCCAGCAGTGTATCGGAGTATAGCAATCAGCCCCAGCATTTT.

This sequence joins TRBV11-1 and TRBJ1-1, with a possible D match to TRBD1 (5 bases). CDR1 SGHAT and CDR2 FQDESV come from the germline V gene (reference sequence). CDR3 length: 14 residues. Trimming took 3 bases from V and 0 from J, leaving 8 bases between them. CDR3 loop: CASSFAGLNTEAFF. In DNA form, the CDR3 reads TGTGCCAGCAGCTTTGCAGGGCTGAACACTGAAGCTTTCTTT.

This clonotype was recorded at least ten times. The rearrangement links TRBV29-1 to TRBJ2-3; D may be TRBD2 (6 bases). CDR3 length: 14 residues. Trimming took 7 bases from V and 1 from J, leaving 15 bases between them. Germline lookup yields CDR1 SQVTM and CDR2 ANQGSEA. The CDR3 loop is CSGDGGLRTDTQYF. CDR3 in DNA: TGCAGCGGAGACGGAGGGCTCCGCACAGATACGCAGTATTTT.

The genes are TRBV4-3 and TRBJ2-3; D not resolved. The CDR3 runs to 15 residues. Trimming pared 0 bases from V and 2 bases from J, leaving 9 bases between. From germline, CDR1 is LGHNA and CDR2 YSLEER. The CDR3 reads CASSQDLPITDTQYF. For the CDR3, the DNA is TGCGCCAGCAGCCAAGATTTGCCAATCACAGATACGCAGTATTTT.

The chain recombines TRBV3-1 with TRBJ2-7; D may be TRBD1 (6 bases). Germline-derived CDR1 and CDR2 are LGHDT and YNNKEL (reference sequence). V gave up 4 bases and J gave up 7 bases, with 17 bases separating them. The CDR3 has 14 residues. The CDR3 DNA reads TGTGCCAGCAGCCCGGAACAGGGCTCTTGGGAGCAGTACTTC. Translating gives CASSPEQGSWEQYF.

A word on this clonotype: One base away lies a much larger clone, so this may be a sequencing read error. The CDR3 here is CASSLPGTQYF. Here the CDR3 DNA reads TGTGCCAGCAGTTTACCTGGGACCCAGTACTTC. The genes are TRBV28 and TRBJ2-5, with no clear D. This CDR3 spans 11 amino acids. The germline CDR1 and CDR2 sequences are MDHEN and SYDVKM. V was trimmed by 2 bases and J by 7 bases, leaving 5 bases between them.

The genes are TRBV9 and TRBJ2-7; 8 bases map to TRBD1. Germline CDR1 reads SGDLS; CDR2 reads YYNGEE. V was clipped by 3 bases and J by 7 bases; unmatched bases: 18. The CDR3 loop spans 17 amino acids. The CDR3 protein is CASSGGESFQGAGEQYF. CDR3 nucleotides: TGTGCCAGCAGCGGGGGCGAGAGTTTTCAGGGGGCTGGAGAGCAGTACTTC.

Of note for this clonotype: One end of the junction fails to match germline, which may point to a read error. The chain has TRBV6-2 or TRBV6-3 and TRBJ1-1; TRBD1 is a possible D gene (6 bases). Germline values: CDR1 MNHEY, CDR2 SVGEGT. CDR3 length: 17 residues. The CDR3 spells CASSPSGGWFGNTEASF. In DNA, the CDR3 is TGTGCCAGCAGTCCCTCCGGGGGCTGGTTTGGGAACACTGAAGCTTCCTTT.

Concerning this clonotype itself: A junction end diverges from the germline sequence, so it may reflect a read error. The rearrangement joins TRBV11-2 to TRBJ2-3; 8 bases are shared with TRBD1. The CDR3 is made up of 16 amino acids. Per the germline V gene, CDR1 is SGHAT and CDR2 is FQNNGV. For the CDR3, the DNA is TGTACCAGCAGCTTAGAGGACAGGGTCGGCACAGATACGCAGTATTTT. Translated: CTSSLEDRVGTDTQYF.

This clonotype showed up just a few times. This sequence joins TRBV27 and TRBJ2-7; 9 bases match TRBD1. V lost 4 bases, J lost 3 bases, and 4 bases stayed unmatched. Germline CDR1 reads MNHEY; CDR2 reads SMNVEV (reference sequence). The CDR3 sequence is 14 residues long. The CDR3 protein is CASSWTGAHYEQYF. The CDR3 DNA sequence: TGTGCCAGCAGTTGGACAGGGGCGCACTACGAGCAGTACTTC.

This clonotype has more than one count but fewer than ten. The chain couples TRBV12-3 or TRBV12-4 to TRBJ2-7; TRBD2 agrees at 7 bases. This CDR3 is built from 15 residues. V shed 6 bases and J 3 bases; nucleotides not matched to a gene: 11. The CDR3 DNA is TGTGCCAGCAGCGGGGGGTTTGGCCTGGACTACGAGCAGTACTTC. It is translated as CASSGGFGLDYEQYF.

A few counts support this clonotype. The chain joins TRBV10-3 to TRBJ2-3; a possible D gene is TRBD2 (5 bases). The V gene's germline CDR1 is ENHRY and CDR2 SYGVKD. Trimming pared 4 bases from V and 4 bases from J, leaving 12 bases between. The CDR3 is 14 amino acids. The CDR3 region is CAISGSGISDTQYF. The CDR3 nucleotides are TGTGCCATCAGTGGTTCCGGGATCTCAGATACGCAGTATTTT.

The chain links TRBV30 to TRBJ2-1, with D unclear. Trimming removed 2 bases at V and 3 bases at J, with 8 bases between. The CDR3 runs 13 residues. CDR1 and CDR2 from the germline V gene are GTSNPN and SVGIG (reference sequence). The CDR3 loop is CAWSSSHYNEQFF. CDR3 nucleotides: TGTGCCTGGAGTAGTAGTCACTACAATGAGCAGTTCTTC.

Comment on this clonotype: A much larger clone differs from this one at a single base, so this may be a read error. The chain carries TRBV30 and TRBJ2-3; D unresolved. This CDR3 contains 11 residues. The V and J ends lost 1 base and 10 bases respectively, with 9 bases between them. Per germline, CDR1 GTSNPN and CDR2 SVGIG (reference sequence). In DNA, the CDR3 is TGTGCCTGGAGTGCAAGGGATGCGCAGTATTTT. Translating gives CAWSARDAQYF.

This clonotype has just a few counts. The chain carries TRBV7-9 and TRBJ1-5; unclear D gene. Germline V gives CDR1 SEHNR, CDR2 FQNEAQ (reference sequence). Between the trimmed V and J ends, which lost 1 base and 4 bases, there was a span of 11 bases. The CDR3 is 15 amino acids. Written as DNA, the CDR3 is TGTGCCAGCAGCTTAGGGGCAGGAAGGAATCAGCCCCAGCATTTT. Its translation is CASSLGAGRNQPQHF.

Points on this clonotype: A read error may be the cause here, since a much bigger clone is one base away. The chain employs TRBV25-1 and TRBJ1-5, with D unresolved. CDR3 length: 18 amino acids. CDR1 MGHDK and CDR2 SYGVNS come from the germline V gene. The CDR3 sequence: CASSDPRLVEDSDQPQHF. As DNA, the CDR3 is TGTGCCAGCAGTGATCCGAGACTTGTGGAGGATAGCGATCAGCCCCAGCATTTT. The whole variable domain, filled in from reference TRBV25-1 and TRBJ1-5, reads EADIYQTPRYLVIGTGKKITLECSQTMGHDKMYWYQQDPGMELHLIHYSYGVNSTEKGDLSSESTVSRIRTEHFPLTLESARPSHTSQYLCASSDPRLVEDSDQPQHFGDGTRLSIL.

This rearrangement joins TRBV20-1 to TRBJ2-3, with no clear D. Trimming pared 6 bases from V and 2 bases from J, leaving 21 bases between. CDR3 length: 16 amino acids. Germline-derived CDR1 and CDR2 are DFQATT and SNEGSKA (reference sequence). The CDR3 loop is CSARPPGANPTDTQYF. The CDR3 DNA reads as TGCAGTGCGAGGCCACCCGGCGCCAATCCCACAGATACGCAGTATTTT.

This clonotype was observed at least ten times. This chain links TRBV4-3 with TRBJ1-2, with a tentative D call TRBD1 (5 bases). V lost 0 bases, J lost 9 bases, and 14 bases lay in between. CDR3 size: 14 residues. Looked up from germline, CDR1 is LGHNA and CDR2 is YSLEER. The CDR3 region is CASSQEGDGRSYTF. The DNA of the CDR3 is TGCGCCAGCAGCCAAGAGGGGGACGGTCGTAGCTACACCTTC.

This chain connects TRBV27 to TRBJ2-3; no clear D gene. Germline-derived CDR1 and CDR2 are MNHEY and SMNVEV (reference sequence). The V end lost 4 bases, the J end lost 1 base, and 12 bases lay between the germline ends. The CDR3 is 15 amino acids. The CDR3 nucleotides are TGTGCCAGCAGTTCTGTCGGGCCTGGCACAGATACGCAGTATTTT. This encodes CASSSVGPGTDTQYF.

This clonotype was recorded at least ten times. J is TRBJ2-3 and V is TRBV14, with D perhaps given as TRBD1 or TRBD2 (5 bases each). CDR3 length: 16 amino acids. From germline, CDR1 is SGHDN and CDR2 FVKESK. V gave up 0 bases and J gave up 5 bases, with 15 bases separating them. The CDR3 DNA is TGTGCCAGCAGCCAAGAGGGACGCGGGCCGCAAGATACGCAGTATTTT. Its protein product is CASSQEGRGPQDTQYF.

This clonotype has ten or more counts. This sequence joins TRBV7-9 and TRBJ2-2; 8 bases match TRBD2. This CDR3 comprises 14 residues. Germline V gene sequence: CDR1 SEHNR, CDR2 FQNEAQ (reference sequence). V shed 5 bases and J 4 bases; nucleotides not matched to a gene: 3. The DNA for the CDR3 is TGTGCCAGCAGCCCAGCGGGAGCCACCGGGGAGCTGTTTTTT. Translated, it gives CASSPAGATGELFF.

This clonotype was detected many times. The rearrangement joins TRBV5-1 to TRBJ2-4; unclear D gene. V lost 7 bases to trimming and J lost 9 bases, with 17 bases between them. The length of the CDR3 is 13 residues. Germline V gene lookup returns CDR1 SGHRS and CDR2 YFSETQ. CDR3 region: CASALGEKGIQYF. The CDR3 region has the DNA TGCGCCAGCGCCTTAGGAGAGAAAGGCATTCAGTACTTC.

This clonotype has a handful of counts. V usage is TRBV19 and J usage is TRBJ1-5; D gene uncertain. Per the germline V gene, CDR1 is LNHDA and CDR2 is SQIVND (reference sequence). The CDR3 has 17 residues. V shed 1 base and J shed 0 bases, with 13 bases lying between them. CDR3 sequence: CASSIATRLTSNQPQHF. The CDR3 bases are TGTGCCAGTAGTATAGCCACTCGACTTACTAGCAATCAGCCCCAGCATTTT.

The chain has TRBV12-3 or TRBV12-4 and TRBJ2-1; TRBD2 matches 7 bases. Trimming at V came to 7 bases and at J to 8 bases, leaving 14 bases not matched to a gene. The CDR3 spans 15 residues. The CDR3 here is CASKVSLAGVDEQFF. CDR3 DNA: TGTGCCAGCAAAGTTTCCCTGGCGGGAGTGGATGAGCAGTTCTTC.

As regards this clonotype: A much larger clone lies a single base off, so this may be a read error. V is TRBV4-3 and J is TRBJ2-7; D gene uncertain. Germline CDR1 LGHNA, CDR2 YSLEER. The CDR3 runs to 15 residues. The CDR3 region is CASSQVISSTYEQNF. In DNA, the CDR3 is TGCGCCAGCAGCCAAGTAATTTCCAGCACCTACGAGCAGAACTTC.

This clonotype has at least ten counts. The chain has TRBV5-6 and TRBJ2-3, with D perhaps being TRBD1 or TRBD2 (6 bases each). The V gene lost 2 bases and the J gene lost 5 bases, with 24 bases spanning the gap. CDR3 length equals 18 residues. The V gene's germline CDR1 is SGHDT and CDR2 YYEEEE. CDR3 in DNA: TGTGCCAGCAGCTTAGGTTTATCAGGTTCGGGGGCCGAAGATACGCAGTATTTT. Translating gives CASSLGLSGSGAEDTQYF.

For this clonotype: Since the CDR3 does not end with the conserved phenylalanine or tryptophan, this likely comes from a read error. Here the CDR3 reads CASTLGGYNEQFL. CDR3 DNA: TGTGCCAGTACCCTGGGGGGTTACAATGAGCAGTTCCTC. This chain links TRBV19 with TRBJ2-1; D is possibly TRBD2 (6 bases). From germline, CDR1 is LNHDA and CDR2 SQIVND (reference sequence). V gave up 7 bases and J gave up 4 bases, with 11 bases separating them. This CDR3 spans 13 amino acids.